Following are 2 T cell receptor beta chains from one sample sequenced in a study of blood T cell repertoires in COVID-19. Profiling relied on immunoSEQ multiplex PCR, and the TCRdb table lists in-frame clones only, not all of them. The sample consists of around 100,000 clones, 80% to 85% of them appearing once. The sample taken for sequencing was peripheral blood. The receptors originated from a man aged 65 to 79 with acute or convalescent COVID-19.

CDR3 sequence reads: CASSPPVGAEKLFF. The CDR3 coding sequence is TGTGCCAGCTCACCACCGGTTGGGGCCGAAAAACTGTTTTTT. The chain is built from TRBV18 and TRBJ1-4; perhaps TRBD1 as D (5 bases). V lost 0 bases and J lost 8, with 10 bases in between. This CDR3 spans 14 amino acids. Per the germline V gene, CDR1 is KGHSH and CDR2 is LQKENI. The whole variable domain, remainder taken from reference TRBV18 and TRBJ1-4, is NAGVMQNPRHLVRRRGQEARLRCSPMKGHSHVYWYRQLPEEGLKFMVYLQKENIIDESGMPKERFSAEFPKEGPSILRIQQVVRGDSAAYFCASSPPVGAEKLFFGSGTQLSVL.

This clone was detected a few times. The genes are TRBV7-3 and TRBJ2-7; 7 bases are shared with TRBD1. Per the germline V gene, CDR1 is SGHTA and CDR2 is FQGTGA. V lost 2 bases, J lost 6 bases, and 4 bases stayed unmatched. The CDR3 extends over 13 amino acids. This CDR3 reads CASSLDRASEQYF. In DNA, the CDR3 is TGTGCCAGCAGCTTAGACAGGGCCTCCGAGCAGTACTTC.